One sample yielded the 13 T cell receptor beta chains listed below, sequenced in a study of shared clonotypes between healthy human individuals. Profiling relied on immunoSEQ multiplex PCR, and the TCRdb table lists in-frame clones only, not all of them. This table has some 1.5 million clones, around 97% appearing once. The sample comprised naive CD4+ T cells sorted from blood. The subset here: CD45RA+ positively selected. These receptors originate from a man younger than 45 in good health.

The gene calls are TRBV6-5 and TRBJ1-1, with a possible D match to TRBD1 (6 bases). Trimming shortened V by 8 bases and J by 7 bases, and 20 bases separated the two germline ends. The CDR3 sequence is 14 residues long. Germline CDR1 reads MNHEY; CDR2 reads SVGAGI. In DNA, the CDR3 is TGTGCCAGCTATTCCGGGACACCCCAACTTGAAGCTTTCTTT. Protein sequence: CASYSGTPQLEAFF.

The sample holds one count of this clone. V gene TRBV7-2 combines with J gene TRBJ2-7; D unclear. V lost 3 bases and J lost 1, with 19 bases in between. Looked up from germline, CDR1 is SGHTA and CDR2 is FQGNSA. The CDR3 is made up of 17 amino acids. The CDR3 reads CASSLPHDKAPSYEQYF. Here the CDR3 DNA reads TGTGCCAGCAGCTTGCCCCACGACAAGGCCCCTTCCTACGAGCAGTACTTC.

V gene TRBV28 combines with J gene TRBJ2-2, with D possibly TRBD1 on 5 matching bases. The germline V and J ends were trimmed by 2 bases and 5 bases, with 12 bases remaining between them. Germline CDR1 reads MDHEN; CDR2 reads SYDVKM. The CDR3 covers 15 residues. The DNA for the CDR3 is TGTGCCAGCAGTTTACCACCCCAGGGTACCGGGGAGCTGTTTTTT. Translated: CASSLPPQGTGELFF.

The rearrangement uses TRBV10-3 and TRBJ2-7, with a weak D call TRBD2 (5 bases). Germline CDR1 reads ENHRY; CDR2 reads SYGVKD. The CDR3 covers 14 residues. V lost 10 bases, J lost 3 bases, and 19 bases lay in between. This CDR3 is CATAANRDGYEQYF. CDR3 sequence (DNA): TGTGCCACCGCAGCTAACCGGGATGGCTACGAGCAGTACTTC.

This rearrangement joins TRBV27 to TRBJ2-2; D may be TRBD1 (6 bases). This CDR3 has 13 residues. V lost 8 bases and J 2 bases, leaving 9 bases between the germline ends. Germline V gives CDR1 MNHEY, CDR2 SMNVEV (reference sequence). This CDR3 reads CASRGHNTGELFF. As DNA, the CDR3 is TGTGCCAGCCGGGGACATAACACCGGGGAGCTGTTTTTT.

The chain employs TRBV12-2 and TRBJ2-3; the listed D gene, TRBD2, was not tested against the DNA. TRBV12-2 is labeled a pseudogene. This CDR3 is built from 16 residues. The CDR3 region is CASRSETRRPTDTQYF. CDR3 sequence (DNA): TGTGCAAGTCGCTCGGAGACTAGGAGGCCCACAGATACGCAGTATTTT.

This chain joins TRBV5-4 and TRBJ1-2; TRBD1 is a possible D gene (5 bases). The CDR3 totals 15 residues. Trimming cost V 0 bases and J 1 base, with 10 bases left between them. Germline loops: CDR1 SGHNT, CDR2 YYREEE (reference sequence). The CDR3 nucleotides are TGTGCCAGCAGCTTGGAGCAGGGTGATAACTATGGCTACACCTTC. It encodes CASSLEQGDNYGYTF.

V usage is TRBV29-1 and J usage is TRBJ2-3; maybe TRBD1 (6 bases). The germline gives CDR1 SQVTM, CDR2 ANQGSEA. V was trimmed by 4 bases and J by 4 bases, leaving 15 bases between them. The CDR3 length is 14 residues. CDR3 coding DNA: TGCAGCGTTGGTGGTCAGGGGCGGGCAGATACGCAGTATTTT. Protein: CSVGGQGRADTQYF.

V and J are TRBV6-1 and TRBJ1-2; D ambiguous. Germline V lookup: CDR1 MNHNS, CDR2 SASEGT. This CDR3 has 14 amino acids. With 1 base removed from V and 4 bases from J, the gap between germline ends came to 10 bases. The DNA of the CDR3 is TGTGCCAGCAGTGAAGAGGTCAGGACCTATGGCTACACCTTC. It codes for CASSEEVRTYGYTF.

The chain has TRBV7-2 and TRBJ1-5; 7 nucleotides line up with TRBD1. The CDR3 runs to 14 residues. V lost 5 bases to trimming and J lost 4 bases; unmatched junction nucleotides: 5. Looked up from germline, CDR1 is SGHTA and CDR2 is FQGNSA. CDR3 sequence (DNA): TGTGCCAGCAGCGCGACAGGGATTAATCAGCCCCAGCATTTT. It specifies CASSATGINQPQHF. The full variable domain, in which reference TRBV7-2 and TRBJ1-5 provide the parts outside the CDR3, is GAGVSQSPSNKVTEKGKDVELRCDPISGHTALYWYRQSLGQGLEFLIYFQGNSAPDKSGLPSDRFSAERTGGSVSTLTIQRTQQEDSAVYLCASSATGINQPQHFGDGTRLSIL.

The chain combines TRBV7-2 with TRBJ2-7; TRBD2 matches at 10 bases. The length of the CDR3 is 14 residues. Per the germline V gene, CDR1 is SGHTA and CDR2 is FQGNSA. With V trimmed by 5 bases and J by 4 bases, 5 bases remained unmatched. CDR3 bases: TGTGCCAGCAGCCTCGGACTAGCGGTATACGAGCAGTACTTC. It specifies CASSLGLAVYEQYF.

This chain uses TRBV5-1 with TRBJ2-5; TRBD2 matches 13 bases. The trim removed 4 bases at V and 7 bases at J, leaving 10 bases unmatched. This CDR3 is built from 16 residues. CDR1 and CDR2 (germline): SGHRS, YFSETQ. Here the CDR3 DNA reads TGCGCCAGCAGCCTCGGGACTAGCGGGATCAAGAGGACCCAGTACTTC. Its protein product is CASSLGTSGIKRTQYF.

The rearrangement uses TRBV7-9 and TRBJ2-5, with D perhaps TRBD2 (5 bases). V was shortened by 3 bases and J by 3 bases, with 8 bases between the two germline ends. The CDR3 covers 13 residues. Germline V gives CDR1 SEHNR, CDR2 FQNEAQ (reference sequence). Here the CDR3 DNA reads TGTGCCAGCAGCTTGCCTAGCAAAGAGACCCAGTACTTC. It translates to CASSLPSKETQYF.